The rows below give T cell receptor beta chains drawn from one sample of a study of T-cell reconstitution after alpha-beta-depleted transplantation in children. TCRdb used MiXCR to reprocess the PCR reads, holding one entry per CDR3 protein. Of approximately 420,000 distinct CDR3 sequences listed, approximately 11% are singletons. The input for sequencing was PBMCs from the stem cell graft donor, taken from the stem cell graft. These receptors all stem from a human donor who donated a stem cell graft to a child with acute myeloid leukemia. Both conserved end residues are trimmed from each CDR3. A row's size may be missing; if present it is once, few, many or a size class.

J | V | size | CDR3
TRBJ1-2 | TRBV6-5 | many | ASSYSLAGRYGYT
TRBJ1-1 | TRBV2 | NA | ASSDQGANTEAF
TRBJ1-2 | TRBV20-1 | NA | SARDLKDSYGYT
TRBJ2-1 | TRBV20-1 | NA | SARGAGGSRHNEQF
TRBJ2-3 | TRBV5-6 | few | ASRQTRRIDTQY
TRBJ2-5 | TRBV12-3/TRBV12-4 | NA | ASKTRGFGTQY
TRBJ2-1 | TRBV27 | NA | ASSPLGHSSYNEQF
TRBJ1-4 | TRBV20-1 | few | SALPGGFNEKLF
TRBJ2-5 | TRBV29-1 | few | SVELTGGETQY
TRBJ1-2 | TRBV20-1 | few | SARVGGTAFGYT
TRBJ2-2 | TRBV10-3 | NA | AIAGTGFDTGELF
TRBJ2-7 | TRBV27 | few | ASGDRASYEQY
TRBJ2-1 | TRBV14 | NA | ASSPLNDNEQF
TRBJ2-1 | TRBV12-3/TRBV12-4 | many | ASSTAGTGPYNEQF
TRBJ1-5 | TRBV25-1 | NA | ASGQGSQPQH
TRBJ2-5 | TRBV6-5 | NA | ASSYSLEEGRSQETQY
TRBJ2-7 | TRBV10-3 | many | AISPQGANSYEQY
TRBJ1-3 | TRBV9 | NA | ASSVGGPWGTGNTIY
TRBJ1-5 | TRBV25-1 | many | ASSFSGSGQPQH
TRBJ1-5 | TRBV7-2 | many | ASSPAGGNQPQH
TRBJ1-1 | TRBV25-1 | NA | ASTPTRGTEAF
TRBJ1-5 | TRBV29-1 | NA | SARIQGGNQPQH
TRBJ2-5 | TRBV11-1 | NA | ASSLNGQVPQETQY
TRBJ2-5 | TRBV7-9 | NA | ASSLIAGREETQY
TRBJ2-5 | TRBV5-1 | few | ASSQGQGFGETQY
TRBJ2-7 | TRBV11-2 | NA | ASSALYEQY
TRBJ2-1 | TRBV18 | NA | ASSPTRYEVEQF
TRBJ2-7 | TRBV21-1 | NA | AIKTSGRAFYEQY
TRBJ1-5 | TRBV12-3/TRBV12-4 | NA | ASRQEHQPQH
TRBJ1-2 | TRBV9 | NA | ASSLADRVGSSTT
TRBJ1-2 | TRBV29-1 | NA | SVEGRASNYGYT
TRBJ2-7 | TRBV20-1 | few | SASQRLAGYYEQY
TRBJ2-3 | TRBV29-1 | NA | SVSVDTQY
TRBJ1-1 | TRBV20-1 | few | SAPTGGRGNTEAF
TRBJ1-1 | TRBV9 | few | ASSVEPGGNTEAF
TRBJ2-2 | TRBV7-9 | few | ASSTVAGAGELF
TRBJ2-5 | TRBV7-2 | many | ASSLDREETQY
TRBJ2-1 | TRBV20-1 | few | SPSPGGPYNEQF
TRBJ2-1 | TRBV12-3/TRBV12-4 | NA | ASSLSSSAYNEQF
TRBJ2-4 | TRBV7-9 | NA | ASSFVAKNIQY
TRBJ2-5 | TRBV20-1 | many | SAREVWETQY
TRBJ1-2 | TRBV14 | NA | ASSQDPRALAGYT
TRBJ2-5 | TRBV7-3 | NA | ASSLEGQASQETQY